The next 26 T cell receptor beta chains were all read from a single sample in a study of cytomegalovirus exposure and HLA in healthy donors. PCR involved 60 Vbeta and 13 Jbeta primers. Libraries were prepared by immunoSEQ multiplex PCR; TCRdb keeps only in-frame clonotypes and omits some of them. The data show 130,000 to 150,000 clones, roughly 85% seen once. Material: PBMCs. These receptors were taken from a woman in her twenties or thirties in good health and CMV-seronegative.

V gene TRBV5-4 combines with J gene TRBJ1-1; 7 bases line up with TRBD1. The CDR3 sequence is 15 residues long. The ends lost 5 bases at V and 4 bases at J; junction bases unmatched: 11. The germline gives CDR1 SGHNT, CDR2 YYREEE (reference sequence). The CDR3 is CASRPGQEGITEAFF. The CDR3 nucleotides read TGTGCCAGCAGGCCCGGACAGGAGGGAATCACTGAAGCTTTCTTT.

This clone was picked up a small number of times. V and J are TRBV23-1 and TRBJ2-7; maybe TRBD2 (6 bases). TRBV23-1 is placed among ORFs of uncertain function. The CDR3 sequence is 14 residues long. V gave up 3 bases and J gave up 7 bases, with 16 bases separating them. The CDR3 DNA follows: TGCGCCAGCAGTCACCCGGTGGGTGGAGGGGAGCAGTACTTC. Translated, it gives CASSHPVGGGEQYF.

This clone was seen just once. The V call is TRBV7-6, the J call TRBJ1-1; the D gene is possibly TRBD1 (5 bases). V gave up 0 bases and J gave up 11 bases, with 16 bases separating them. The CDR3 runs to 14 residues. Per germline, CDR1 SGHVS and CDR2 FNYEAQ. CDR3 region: CASSLAIDSPGAFF. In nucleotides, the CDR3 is TGTGCCAGCAGCTTAGCGATCGACAGTCCGGGTGCTTTCTTT.

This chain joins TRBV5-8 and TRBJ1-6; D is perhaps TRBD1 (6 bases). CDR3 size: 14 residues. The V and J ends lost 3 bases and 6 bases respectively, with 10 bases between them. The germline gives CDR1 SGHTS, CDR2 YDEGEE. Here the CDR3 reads CASSSRTANSPLHF. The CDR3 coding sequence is TGTGCCAGCAGCTCCAGGACAGCTAATTCACCCCTCCACTTT.

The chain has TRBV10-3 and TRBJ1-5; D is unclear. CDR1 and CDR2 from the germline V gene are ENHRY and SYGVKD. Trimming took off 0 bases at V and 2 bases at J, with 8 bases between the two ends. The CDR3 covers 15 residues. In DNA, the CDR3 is TGTGCCATCAGTGAGTCGTTGGGAGGCAATCAGCCCCAGCATTTT. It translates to CAISESLGGNQPQHF.

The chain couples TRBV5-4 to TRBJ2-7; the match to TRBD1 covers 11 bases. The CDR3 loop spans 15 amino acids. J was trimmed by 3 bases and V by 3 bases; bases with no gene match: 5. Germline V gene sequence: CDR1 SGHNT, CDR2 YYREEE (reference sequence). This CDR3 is CASSSQGTGGYEQYF. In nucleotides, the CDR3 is TGTGCCAGCAGCTCCCAAGGGACAGGGGGCTACGAGCAGTACTTC. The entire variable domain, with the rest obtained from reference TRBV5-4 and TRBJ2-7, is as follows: ETGVTQSPTHLIKTRGQQVTLRCSSQSGHNTVSWYQQALGQGPQFIFQYYREEENGRGNFPPRFSGLQFPNYSSELNVNALELDDSALYLCASSSQGTGGYEQYFGPGTRLTVT.

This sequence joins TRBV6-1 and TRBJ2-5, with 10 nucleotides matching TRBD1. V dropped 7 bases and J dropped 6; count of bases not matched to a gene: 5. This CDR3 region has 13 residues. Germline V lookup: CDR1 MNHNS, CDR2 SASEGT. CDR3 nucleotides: TGTGCCAGCACCTGGGACAGGGGCCAGACCCAGTACTTC. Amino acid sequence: CASTWDRGQTQYF.

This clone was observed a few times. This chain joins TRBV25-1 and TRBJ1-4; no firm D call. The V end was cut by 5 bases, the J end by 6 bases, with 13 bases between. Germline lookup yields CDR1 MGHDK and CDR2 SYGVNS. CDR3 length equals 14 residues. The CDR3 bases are TGTGCCAGCAGTAGCAACAGACAATATGAAAAACTGTTTTTT. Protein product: CASSSNRQYEKLFF.

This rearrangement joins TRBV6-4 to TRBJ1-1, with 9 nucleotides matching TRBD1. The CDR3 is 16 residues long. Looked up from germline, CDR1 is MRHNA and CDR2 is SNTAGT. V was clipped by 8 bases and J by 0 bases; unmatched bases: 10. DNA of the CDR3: TGTGCCAGCGCCGGGACAGGGAAGGTCATGAACACTGAAGCTTTCTTT. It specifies CASAGTGKVMNTEAFF.

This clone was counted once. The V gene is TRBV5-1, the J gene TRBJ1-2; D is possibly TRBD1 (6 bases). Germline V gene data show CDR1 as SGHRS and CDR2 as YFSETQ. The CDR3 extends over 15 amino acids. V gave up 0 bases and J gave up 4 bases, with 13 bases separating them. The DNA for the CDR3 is TGCGCCAGCAGCTTGGAGCTGGGGGCCGTCTATGGCTACACCTTC. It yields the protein CASSLELGAVYGYTF. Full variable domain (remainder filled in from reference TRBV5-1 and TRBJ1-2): KAGVTQTPRYLIKTRGQQVTLSCSPISGHRSVSWYQQTPGQGLQFLFEYFSETQRNKGNFPGRFSGRQFSNSRSEMNVSTLELGDSALYLCASSLELGAVYGYTFGSGTRLTVV.

CDR3: CASSEYRRNTEAFF. Here the CDR3 DNA reads TGTGCCAGCAGTGAGTACAGGAGGAACACTGAAGCTTTCTTT. The chain has TRBV25-1 and TRBJ1-1; the D gene is possibly TRBD1 (5 bases). The germline gives CDR1 MGHDK, CDR2 SYGVNS. This CDR3 is 14 amino acids long. V was clipped by 3 bases and J by 1 base, with 9 bases between them.

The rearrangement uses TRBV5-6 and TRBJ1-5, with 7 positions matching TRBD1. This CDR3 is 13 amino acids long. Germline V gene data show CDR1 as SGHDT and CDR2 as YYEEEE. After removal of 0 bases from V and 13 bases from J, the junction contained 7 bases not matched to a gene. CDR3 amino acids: CASSLGARQGQHF. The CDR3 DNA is TGTGCCAGCAGCTTGGGGGCGAGACAGGGACAGCATTTT.

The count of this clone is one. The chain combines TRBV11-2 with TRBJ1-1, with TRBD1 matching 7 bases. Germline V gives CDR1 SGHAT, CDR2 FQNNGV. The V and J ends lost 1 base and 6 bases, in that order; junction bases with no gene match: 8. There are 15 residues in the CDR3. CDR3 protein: CASSLVPGGISEAFF. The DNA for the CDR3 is TGTGCCAGCAGCTTAGTCCCAGGGGGGATTTCTGAAGCTTTCTTT.

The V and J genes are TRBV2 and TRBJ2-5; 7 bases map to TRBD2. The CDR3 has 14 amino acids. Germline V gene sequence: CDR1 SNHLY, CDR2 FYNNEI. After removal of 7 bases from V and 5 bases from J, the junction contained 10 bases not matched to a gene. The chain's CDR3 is CASKNRREGETQYF. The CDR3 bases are TGTGCCAGCAAAAATCGCAGGGAGGGCGAGACCCAGTACTTC.

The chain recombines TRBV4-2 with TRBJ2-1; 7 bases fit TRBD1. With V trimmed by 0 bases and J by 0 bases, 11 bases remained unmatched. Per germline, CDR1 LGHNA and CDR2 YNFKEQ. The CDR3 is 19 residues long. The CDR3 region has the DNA TGTGCCAGCAGCCAAGAGGGACAGACATTCTTGAGCTCCTACAATGAGCAGTTCTTC. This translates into CASSQEGQTFLSSYNEQFF.

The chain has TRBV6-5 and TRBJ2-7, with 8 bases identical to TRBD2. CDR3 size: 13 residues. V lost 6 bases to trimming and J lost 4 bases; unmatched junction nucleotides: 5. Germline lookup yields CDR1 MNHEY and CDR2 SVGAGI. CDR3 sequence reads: CASRLAGRYEQYF. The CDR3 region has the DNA TGTGCCAGCAGGCTAGCGGGCCGATACGAGCAGTACTTC.

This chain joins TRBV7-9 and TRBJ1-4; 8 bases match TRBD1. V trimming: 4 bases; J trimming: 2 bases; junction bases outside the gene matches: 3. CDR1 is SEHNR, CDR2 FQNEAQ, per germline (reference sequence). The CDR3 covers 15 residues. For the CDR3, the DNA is TGTGCCAGCAGCTACTGGACAGGGACTAATGAAAAACTGTTTTTT. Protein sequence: CASSYWTGTNEKLFF.

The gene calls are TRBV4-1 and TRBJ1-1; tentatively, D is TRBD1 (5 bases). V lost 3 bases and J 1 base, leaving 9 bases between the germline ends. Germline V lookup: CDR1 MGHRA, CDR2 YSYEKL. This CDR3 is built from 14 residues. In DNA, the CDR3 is TGCGCCAGCAGCCACTTGGGGGGGAACACTGAAGCTTTCTTT. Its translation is CASSHLGGNTEAFF.

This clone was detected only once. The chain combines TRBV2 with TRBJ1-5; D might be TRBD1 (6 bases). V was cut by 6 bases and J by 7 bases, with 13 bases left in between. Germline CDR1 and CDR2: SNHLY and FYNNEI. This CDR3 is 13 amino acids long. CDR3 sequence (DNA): TGTGCCAGCAGCGAGAACAGGGCCCAGCCCCAGCATTTT. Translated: CASSENRAQPQHF.

CDR3 DNA: TGTGCTAGTGGTTTCGGAGACGACTCCACTGAGCAGTTCTTC. Translated: CASGFGDDSTEQFF. V and J are TRBV12-5 and TRBJ2-1; no firm D call. CDR3 length: 14 residues. Germline values: CDR1 LGHNT, CDR2 FRNRAP. Trimming took 3 bases from V and 9 from J, leaving 15 bases between them.

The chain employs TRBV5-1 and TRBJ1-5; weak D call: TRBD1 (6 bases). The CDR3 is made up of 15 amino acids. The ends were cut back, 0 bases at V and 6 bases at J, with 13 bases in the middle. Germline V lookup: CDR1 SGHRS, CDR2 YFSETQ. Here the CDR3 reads CASSLGGRGGQPQHF. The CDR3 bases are TGCGCCAGCAGCTTGGGGGGCAGGGGCGGTCAGCCCCAGCATTTT.

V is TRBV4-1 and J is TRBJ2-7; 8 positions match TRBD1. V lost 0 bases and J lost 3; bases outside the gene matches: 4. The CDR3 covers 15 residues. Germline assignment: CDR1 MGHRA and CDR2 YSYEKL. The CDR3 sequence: CASSQDSTGDYEQYF. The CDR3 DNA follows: TGCGCCAGCAGCCAAGATTCGACAGGGGACTACGAGCAGTACTTC.

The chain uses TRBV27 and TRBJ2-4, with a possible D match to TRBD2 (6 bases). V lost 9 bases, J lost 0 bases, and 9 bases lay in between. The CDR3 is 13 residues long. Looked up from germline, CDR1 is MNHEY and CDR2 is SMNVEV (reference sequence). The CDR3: CASGGLAKNIQYF. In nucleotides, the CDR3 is TGTGCCAGTGGAGGGCTAGCCAAAAACATTCAGTACTTC.

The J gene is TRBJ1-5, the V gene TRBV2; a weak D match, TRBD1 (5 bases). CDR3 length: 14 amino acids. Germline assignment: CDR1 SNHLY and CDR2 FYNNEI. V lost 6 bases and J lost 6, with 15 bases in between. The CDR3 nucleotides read TGTGCCAGCAGCGCCGGGGGAGTGTCTCAGCCCCAGCATTTT. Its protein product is CASSAGGVSQPQHF.

CDR3 loop: CASSDRGPTEAFF. In nucleotides, the CDR3 is TGTGCCAGCTCGGACAGGGGGCCCACTGAAGCTTTCTTT. The chain uses TRBV27 and TRBJ1-1, with 11 nucleotides matching TRBD1. The CDR3 contains 13 residues. Germline lookup yields CDR1 MNHEY and CDR2 SMNVEV (reference sequence). V gave up 8 bases and J gave up 4 bases; unmatched junction bases: 3.

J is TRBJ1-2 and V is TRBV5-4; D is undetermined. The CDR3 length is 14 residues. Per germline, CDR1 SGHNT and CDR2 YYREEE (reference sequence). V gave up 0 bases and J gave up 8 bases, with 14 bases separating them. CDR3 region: CASSLVGGPGGYTF. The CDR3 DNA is TGTGCCAGCAGCTTGGTTGGAGGGCCGGGAGGCTACACCTTC.